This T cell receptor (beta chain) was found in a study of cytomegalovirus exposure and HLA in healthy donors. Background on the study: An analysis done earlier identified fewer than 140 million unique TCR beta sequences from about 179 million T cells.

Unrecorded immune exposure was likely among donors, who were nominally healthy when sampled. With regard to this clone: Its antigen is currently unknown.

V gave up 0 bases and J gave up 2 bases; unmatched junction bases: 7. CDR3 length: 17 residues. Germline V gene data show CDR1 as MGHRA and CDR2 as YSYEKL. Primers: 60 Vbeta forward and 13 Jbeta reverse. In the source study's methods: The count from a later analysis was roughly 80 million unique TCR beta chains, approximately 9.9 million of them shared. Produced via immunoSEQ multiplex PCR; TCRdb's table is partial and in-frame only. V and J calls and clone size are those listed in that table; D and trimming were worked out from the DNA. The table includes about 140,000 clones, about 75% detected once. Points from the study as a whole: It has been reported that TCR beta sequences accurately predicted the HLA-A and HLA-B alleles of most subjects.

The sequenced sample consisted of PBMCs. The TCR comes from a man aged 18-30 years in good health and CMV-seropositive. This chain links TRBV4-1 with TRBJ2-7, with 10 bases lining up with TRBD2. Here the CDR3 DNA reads TGCGCCAGCAGCCAAGATAGAGCGGGAGGGCGCGCCTACGAGCAGTACTTC. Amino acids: CASSQDRAGGRAYEQYF.